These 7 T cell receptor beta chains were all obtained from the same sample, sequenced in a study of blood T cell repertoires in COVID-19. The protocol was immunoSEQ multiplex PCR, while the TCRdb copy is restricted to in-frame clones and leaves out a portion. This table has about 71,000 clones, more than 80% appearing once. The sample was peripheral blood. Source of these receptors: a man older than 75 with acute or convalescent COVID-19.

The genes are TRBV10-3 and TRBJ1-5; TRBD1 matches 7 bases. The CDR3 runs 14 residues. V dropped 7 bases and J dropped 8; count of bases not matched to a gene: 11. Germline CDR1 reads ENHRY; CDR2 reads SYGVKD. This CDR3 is CAIKGDRDMEPQHF. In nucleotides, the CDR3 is TGTGCCATCAAGGGTGACAGGGATATGGAGCCCCAGCATTTT.

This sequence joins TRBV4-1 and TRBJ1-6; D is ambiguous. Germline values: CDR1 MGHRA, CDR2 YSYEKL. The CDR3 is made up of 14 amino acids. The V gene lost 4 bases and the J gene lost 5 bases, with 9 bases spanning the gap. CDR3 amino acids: CASSPGINNSPLHF. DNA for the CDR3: TGCGCCAGCAGCCCCGGGATTAATAATTCACCCCTCCACTTT.

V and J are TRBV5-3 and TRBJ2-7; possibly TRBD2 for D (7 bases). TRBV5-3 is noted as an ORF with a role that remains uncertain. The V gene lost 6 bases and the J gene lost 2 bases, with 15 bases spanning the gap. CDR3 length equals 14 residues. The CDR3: CARTGKGGAYEQYF. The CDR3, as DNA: TGTGCCAGAACGGGGAAAGGGGGGGCCTACGAGCAGTACTTC.

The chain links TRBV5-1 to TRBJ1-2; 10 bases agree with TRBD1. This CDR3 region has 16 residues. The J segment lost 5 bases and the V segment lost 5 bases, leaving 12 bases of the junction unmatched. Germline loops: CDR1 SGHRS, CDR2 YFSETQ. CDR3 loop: CASRTFPGTGEYGYTF. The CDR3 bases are TGCGCCAGCAGAACCTTTCCCGGGACAGGGGAATATGGCTACACCTTC.

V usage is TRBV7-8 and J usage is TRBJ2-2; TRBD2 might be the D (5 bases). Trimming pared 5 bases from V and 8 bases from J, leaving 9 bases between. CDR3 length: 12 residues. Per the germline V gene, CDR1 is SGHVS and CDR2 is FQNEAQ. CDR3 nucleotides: TGTGCCAGCAGCCCTCCGGGGGGGGAGCTGTTTTTT. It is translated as CASSPPGGELFF.

The CDR3 bases are TGTGCCAGCAGTGAAGCCGGGCGGGGGGGCCAGGATGAGCAGTTCTTC. Translation: CASSEAGRGGQDEQFF. The chain recombines TRBV6-1 with TRBJ2-1, with 9 bases identical to TRBD2. The CDR3 sequence is 16 residues long. With 0 bases clipped from V and 8 bases from J, the junction kept 8 bases outside the gene matches. Germline assignment: CDR1 MNHNS and CDR2 SASEGT.

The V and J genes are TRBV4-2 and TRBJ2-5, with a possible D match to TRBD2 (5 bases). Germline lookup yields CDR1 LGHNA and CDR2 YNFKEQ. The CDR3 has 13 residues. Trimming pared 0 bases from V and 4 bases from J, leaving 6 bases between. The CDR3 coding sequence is TGTGCCAGCAGCCAAGACGAGGGAGAGACCCAGTACTTC. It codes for CASSQDEGETQYF.